Listed below are T cell receptor beta chains from one sample, sequenced in a study of T-cell reconstitution after alpha-beta-depleted transplantation in children. TCRdb reanalysed the PCR reads using MiXCR and keeps one entry per CDR3 protein. Here the sample spans approximately 510,000 distinct CDR3 sequences, about 16% being singletons. Sequenced here: PBMCs from the stem cell graft donor, sampled from the stem cell graft. Source of these receptors: a human donor who donated a stem cell graft to a child with acute lymphoblastic leukemia. Each CDR3 is given with its conserved first and last residue. A D gene is named only where the DNA matches it firmly. Expanded clones are given a class, and other clones once, few, many or no size at all.

j_gene | abundance | d_gene | v_gene | CDR3nt | CDR3aa
TRBJ2-3 | few | TRBD1 | TRBV2 | TGTGCCAGCAGTTACAGACAGGGCTTGACAGATACGCAGTATTTT | CASSYRQGLTDTQYF
TRBJ1-1 | - | - | TRBV7-3 | TGTGCCAGCAGCTTAACTGGGGGGGGTGGCACTGAAGCTTTCTTT | CASSLTGGGGTEAFF
TRBJ1-3 | - | TRBD1 | TRBV20-1 | TGCAGTGCTAGAGTGACAGGGACAGGAAACACCATATATTTT | CSARVTGTGNTIYF
TRBJ2-7 | - | - | TRBV12-3/TRBV12-4 | TGTGCCAGCAGGGCGGGGAGTCAGAACGACTACAAACCCTACGAGCAGTACTTC | CASRAGSQNDYKPYEQYF
TRBJ1-1 | - | - | TRBV10-3 | TGTGCCATCAGTGAACAAATTGCGGAGGGAAAAACTGAAGCTTTCTTT | CAISEQIAEGKTEAFF
TRBJ2-3 | few | - | TRBV20-1 | TGCAGTGCTTCACCATATCTCAGCGGGAGCACAGATACGCAGTATTTT | CSASPYLSGSTDTQYF
TRBJ2-7 | - | - | TRBV28 | TGTGCCAGCAGTTTACTCGGGAACCCGTCGGGCTACGAGCAGTACTTC | CASSLLGNPSGYEQYF
TRBJ2-3 | few | TRBD2 | TRBV4-2 | TGTGCCAGCAGCCAAGATAATGGGCTAGCGGGGGCCAGGAGGGCGCAGTATTTT | CASSQDNGLAGARRAQYF
TRBJ2-1 | once | - | TRBV20-1 | TGCAGTGCTAGATCCCGTAACTACAATGAGCAGTTCTTC | CSARSRNYNEQFF
TRBJ2-5 | - | TRBD2 | TRBV27 | TGTGCCAGCAGTTTATCGGGTTCGGGTAGCGGGAGTGGGGAGACCCAGTACTTC | CASSLSGSGSGSGETQYF
TRBJ2-5 | few | TRBD2 | TRBV27 | TGTGCCAGGCTGACTAGCGGGTACCAAGAGACCCAGTACTTC | CARLTSGYQETQYF
TRBJ2-3 | many | TRBD2 | TRBV5-5 | TGTGCCAGCAGCTTGAGACTAGCGGGAGGCGGAGGCACAGATACGCAGTATTTT | CASSLRLAGGGGTDTQYF
TRBJ2-1 | once | - | TRBV6-5 | TGTGCCAGCAGTTCGCCCTCAGCTCCTCCTTACAATGAGCAGTTCTTC | CASSSPSAPPYNEQFF
TRBJ2-3 | - | - | TRBV20-1 | TGCAGTGCTAGAGAGAGGCGGGGCGCAGATACGCAGTATTTT | CSARERRGADTQYF
TRBJ1-2 | - | - | TRBV7-9 | TGTGCCAGCACCCTTTCGCCGGACAGAGGCTATGGCTACACCTTC | CASTLSPDRGYGYTF
TRBJ2-7 | - | TRBD1 | TRBV12-3/TRBV12-4 | TGTGCCAGCAGTTTGGATGCGACAGGGTGGTACGAGCAGTACTTC | CASSLDATGWYEQYF
TRBJ1-1 | few | - | TRBV6-5 | TGTGCCAGCAGTTCTCTGACAGGATTGAACACTGAAGCTTTCTTT | CASSSLTGLNTEAFF
TRBJ2-3 | few | TRBD1 | TRBV20-1 | TGCAGTGCTAGAGATCGTACGGACAGGGGAGTCCTATCCTCATCAGATACGCAGTATTTT | CSARDRTDRGVLSSSDTQYF
TRBJ2-4 | few | TRBD2 | TRBV11-2 | TGTGCCAGCAGCTTACAACGGGGACTAGCGGGAGGTGGCCCCAAAAACATTCAGTACTTC | CASSLQRGLAGGGPKNIQYF
TRBJ1-5 | few | TRBD1 | TRBV27 | TGTGCCAGCAGTTGGGACAGCCCCAATCAGCCCCAGCATTTT | CASSWDSPNQPQHF
TRBJ2-2 | few | - | TRBV29-1 | TGCAGCGTTGTTTGGTCCGGGGAGCTGTTTTTT | CSVVWSGELFF
TRBJ2-3 | few | - | TRBV7-6 | TGTGCCAGCAGCCCGGGAACTAGCTCGGCAGATACGCAGTATTTT | CASSPGTSSADTQYF
TRBJ2-7 | few | - | TRBV7-2 | TGTGCCAGCAGCCGCTGGACTGGACTCGACGAGCAGTACTTC | CASSRWTGLDEQYF
TRBJ2-7 | few | - | TRBV7-9 | TGTGCCAGCAGCCCGCCGACAGGTTCCCGATCCTACGAGCAGTACTTC | CASSPPTGSRSYEQYF
TRBJ2-5 | - | TRBD2 | TRBV5-1 | TGCGCCAGCAGCTTGGACCTGACTAGCGGGGGAGAGACCCAGTACTTC | CASSLDLTSGGETQYF
TRBJ2-1 | - | - | TRBV19 | TGTGCCAGTTATGAGGGTAATGAGCAGTTCTTC | CASYEGNEQFF
TRBJ2-3 | few | - | TRBV20-1 | TGCAGTGCTTACCCCCTAGTGGCGCAGTATTTT | CSAYPLVAQYF
TRBJ2-2 | few | TRBD2 | TRBV7-9 | TGTGCCAGCAGCCCTCGGACTAGCGGGAGCGCCGGGGAGCTGTTTTTT | CASSPRTSGSAGELFF
TRBJ2-1 | few | - | TRBV5-1 | TGCGCCAGCAGCTTGACATCCACCTACAATGAGCAGTTCTTC | CASSLTSTYNEQFF
TRBJ2-5 | few | - | TRBV12-3/TRBV12-4 | TGTGCCAGCAGTCCCCCCCCGAGGGTACAAGAGACCCAGTACTTC | CASSPPPRVQETQYF
TRBJ2-1 | many | TRBD1 | TRBV11-2 | TGTGCCAGCAGCTTAAGCCAGGGGGCCAATGAGCAGTTCTTC | CASSLSQGANEQFF
TRBJ2-3 | - | TRBD2 | TRBV30 | TGTGCCTATGTTAGCGGGAAAAGCACAGATACGCAGTATTTT | CAYVSGKSTDTQYF
TRBJ1-2 | - | - | TRBV7-8 | TGTGCCAGCAGCCCGCTGGGGGCCTATGGCTACACCTTC | CASSPLGAYGYTF
TRBJ2-7 | - | TRBD2 | TRBV3-1 | TGTGCCAGCAGCCAGGGACTAGCGGGAGAGGGAACCTACGAGCAGTACTTC | CASSQGLAGEGTYEQYF
TRBJ2-7 | - | TRBD2 | TRBV5-6 | TGTGCCAGCAGCAGTAGCGGGACCGGCCCCTACGAGCAGTACTTC | CASSSSGTGPYEQYF
TRBJ2-6 | - | - | TRBV3-1 | TGTGCCAGCAGCCAAGAGACAGCCGAGGCTCCTCTCGGGGCCAACGTCCTGACTTTC | CASSQETAEAPLGANVLTF
TRBJ2-1 | - | - | TRBV29-1 | TGCAGCTCTGTTCTTTACAATGAGCAGTTCTTC | CSSVLYNEQFF
TRBJ1-1 | few | - | TRBV27 | TGTGCCAGCCAGAGGGGTGTGGTCACTGAAGCTTTCTTT | CASQRGVVTEAFF
TRBJ2-1 | few | TRBD2 | TRBV4-1 | TGCGCCAGCACCTACGGGCGGGAGTTAGCCGGGGAGCAGTTCTTC | CASTYGRELAGEQFF
TRBJ1-5 | - | TRBD1 | TRBV20-1 | TGCAGTGCTAGGGACGGAGGGGGCTATAGCAATCAGCCCCAGCATTTT | CSARDGGGYSNQPQHF
TRBJ2-5 | - | - | TRBV19 | TGTGCCAGTAGTATGGGTACGCGGAGCCAAGAGACCCAGTACTTC | CASSMGTRSQETQYF
TRBJ2-1 | - | - | TRBV24-1 | TGTGCCGCCAGTGATTTGCGTCCCACGCGACACCCGGGGAGCTCCTACAATGAGCAGTTCTTC | CAASDLRPTRHPGSSYNEQFF
TRBJ2-1 | few | TRBD1 | TRBV5-1 | TGCGCCAGCAGCGCACGACAGGGTTGGTACAATGAGCAGTTCTTC | CASSARQGWYNEQFF
TRBJ2-1 | once | TRBD2 | TRBV5-5 | TGTGCCAGCAGCTTCCGACTAGCGGGAGAATTCTATGAGCAGTTCTTC | CASSFRLAGEFYEQFF